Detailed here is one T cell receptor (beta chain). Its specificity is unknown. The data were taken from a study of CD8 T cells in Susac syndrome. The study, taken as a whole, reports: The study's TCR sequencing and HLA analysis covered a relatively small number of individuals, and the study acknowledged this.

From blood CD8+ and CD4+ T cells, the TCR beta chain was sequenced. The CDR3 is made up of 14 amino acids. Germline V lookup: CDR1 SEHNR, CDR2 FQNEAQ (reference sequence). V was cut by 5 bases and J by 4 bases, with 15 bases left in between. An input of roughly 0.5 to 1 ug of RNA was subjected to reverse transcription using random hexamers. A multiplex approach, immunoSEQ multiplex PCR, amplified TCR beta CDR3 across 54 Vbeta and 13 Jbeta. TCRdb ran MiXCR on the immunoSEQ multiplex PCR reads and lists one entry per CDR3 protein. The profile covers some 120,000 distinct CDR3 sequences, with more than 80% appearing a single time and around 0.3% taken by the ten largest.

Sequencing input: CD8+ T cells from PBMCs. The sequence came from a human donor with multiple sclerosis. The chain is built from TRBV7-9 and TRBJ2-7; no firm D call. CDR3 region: CASSNRTDRYEQYF. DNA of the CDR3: TGTGCCAGCAGCAACCGGACGGACCGATACGAGCAGTACTTC.